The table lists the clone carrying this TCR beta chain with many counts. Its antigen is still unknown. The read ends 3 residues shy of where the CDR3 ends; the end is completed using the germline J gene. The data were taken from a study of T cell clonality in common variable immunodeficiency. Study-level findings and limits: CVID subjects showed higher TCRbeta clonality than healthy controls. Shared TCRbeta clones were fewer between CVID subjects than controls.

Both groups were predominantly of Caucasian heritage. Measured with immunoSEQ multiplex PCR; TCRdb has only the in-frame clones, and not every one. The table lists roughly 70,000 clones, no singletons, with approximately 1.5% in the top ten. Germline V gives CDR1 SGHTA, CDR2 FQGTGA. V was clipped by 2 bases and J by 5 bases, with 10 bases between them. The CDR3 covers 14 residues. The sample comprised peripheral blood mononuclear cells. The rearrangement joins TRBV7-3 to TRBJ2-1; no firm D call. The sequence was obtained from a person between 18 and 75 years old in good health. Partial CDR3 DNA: TGTGCCAGCAGCTTAGGGTCCAGGAACAATGAG. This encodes CASSLGSRNNE. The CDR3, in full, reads CASSLGSRNNEQFF.